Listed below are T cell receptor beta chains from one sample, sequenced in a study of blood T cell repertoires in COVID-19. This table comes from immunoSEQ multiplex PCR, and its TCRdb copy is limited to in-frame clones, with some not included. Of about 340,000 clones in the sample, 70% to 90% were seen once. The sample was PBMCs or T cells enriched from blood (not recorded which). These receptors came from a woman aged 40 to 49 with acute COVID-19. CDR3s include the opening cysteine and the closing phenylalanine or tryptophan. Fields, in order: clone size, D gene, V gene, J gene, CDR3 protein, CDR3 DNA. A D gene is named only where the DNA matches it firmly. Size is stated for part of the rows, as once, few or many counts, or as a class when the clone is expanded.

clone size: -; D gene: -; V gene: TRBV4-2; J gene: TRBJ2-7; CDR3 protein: CASSQDLGAPLSEQYF; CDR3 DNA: TGTGCCAGCAGCCAAGATCTAGGGGCTCCCCTCTCCGAGCAGTACTTC
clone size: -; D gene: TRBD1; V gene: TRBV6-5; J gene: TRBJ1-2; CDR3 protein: CASSLGQGNYGYTF; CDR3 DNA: TGTGCCAGCAGTTTAGGACAGGGGAACTATGGCTACACCTTC
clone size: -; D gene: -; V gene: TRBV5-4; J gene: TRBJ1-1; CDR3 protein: CASSLVTMNTEAFF; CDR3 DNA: TGTGCCAGCAGCTTGGTGACAATGAACACTGAAGCTTTCTTT
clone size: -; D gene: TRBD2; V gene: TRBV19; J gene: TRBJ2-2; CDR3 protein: CASRIQAGGPDTGELFF; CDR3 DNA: TGTGCCAGTAGAATACAAGCGGGAGGTCCCGACACCGGGGAGCTGTTTTTT
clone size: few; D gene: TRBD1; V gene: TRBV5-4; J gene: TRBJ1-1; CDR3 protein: CASRIGTVNTEAFF; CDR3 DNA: TGTGCCAGCAGAATCGGGACAGTGAACACTGAAGCTTTCTTT
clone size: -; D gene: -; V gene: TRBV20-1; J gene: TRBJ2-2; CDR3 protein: CSASLGGASTGELFF; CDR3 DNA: TGCAGTGCTAGTCTAGGAGGGGCCTCCACCGGGGAGCTGTTTTTT
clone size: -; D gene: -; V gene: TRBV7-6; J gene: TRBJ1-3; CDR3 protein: CASSLESAGSGNTIYF; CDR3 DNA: TGTGCCAGCAGCTTAGAATCGGCGGGATCTGGAAACACCATATATTTT
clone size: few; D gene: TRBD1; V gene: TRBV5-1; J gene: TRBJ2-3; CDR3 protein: CASSRGQSTDTQYF; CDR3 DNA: TGCGCCAGCAGCAGGGGGCAGAGCACAGATACGCAGTATTTT
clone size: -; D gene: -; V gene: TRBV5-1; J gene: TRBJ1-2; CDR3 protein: CASSPGRELPTNYGYTF; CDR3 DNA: TGCGCCAGCAGCCCAGGAAGGGAGTTGCCGACTAACTATGGCTACACCTTC
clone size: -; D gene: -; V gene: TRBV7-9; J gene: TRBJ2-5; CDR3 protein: CASSLGGFSRLKTQYF; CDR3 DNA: TGTGCCAGCAGCTTAGGAGGATTTAGCCGTCTGAAGACCCAGTACTTC
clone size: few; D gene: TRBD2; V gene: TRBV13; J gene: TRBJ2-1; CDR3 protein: CASSLVDYRRGGSYNEQFF; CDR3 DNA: TGTGCCAGCAGCTTAGTGGATTATCGGCGGGGGGGCTCCTACAATGAGCAGTTCTTC
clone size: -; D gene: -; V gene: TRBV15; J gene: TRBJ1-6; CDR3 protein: CATSRLASDKNNSLLHF; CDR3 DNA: TGTGCCACCAGCAGACTCGCCTCGGACAAAAATAATTCACTCCTCCACTTT
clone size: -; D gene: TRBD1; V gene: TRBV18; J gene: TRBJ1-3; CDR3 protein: CASSPPGQGAYSGNTIYF; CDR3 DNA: TGTGCCAGCTCACCTCCGGGACAGGGGGCTTACTCTGGAAACACCATATATTTT
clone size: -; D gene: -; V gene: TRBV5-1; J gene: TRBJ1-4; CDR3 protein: CASSLNSQGEKLFF; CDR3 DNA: TGCGCCAGCAGCTTGAATAGCCAGGGCGAAAAACTGTTTTTT
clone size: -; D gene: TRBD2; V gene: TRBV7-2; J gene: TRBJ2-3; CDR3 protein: CASSLAKLGAGGDTQYF; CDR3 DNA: TGTGCCAGCAGCTTAGCGAAGTTGGGGGCGGGAGGGGATACGCAGTATTTT
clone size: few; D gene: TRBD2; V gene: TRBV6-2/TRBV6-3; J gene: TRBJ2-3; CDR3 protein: CASSFRLAGAPGDTQYF; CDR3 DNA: TGTGCCAGCAGTTTTCGACTAGCGGGGGCCCCGGGAGATACGCAGTATTTT
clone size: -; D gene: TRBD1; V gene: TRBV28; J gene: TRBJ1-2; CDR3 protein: CASSSGQPANYGYTF; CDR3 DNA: TGTGCCAGCAGTTCGGGACAGCCAGCTAACTATGGCTACACCTTC
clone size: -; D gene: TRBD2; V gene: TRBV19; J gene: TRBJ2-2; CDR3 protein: CASTRGPGGSGELFF; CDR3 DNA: TGTGCCAGCACCCGAGGGCCCGGGGGGTCCGGGGAGCTGTTTTTT
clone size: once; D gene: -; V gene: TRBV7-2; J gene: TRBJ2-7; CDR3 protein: CASSLQFADEQYF; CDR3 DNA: TGTGCCAGCAGCTTACAGTTCGCAGACGAGCAGTACTTC
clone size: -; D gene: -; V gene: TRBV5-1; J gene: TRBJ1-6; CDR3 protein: CASSADISYNSPLHF; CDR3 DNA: TGCGCCAGCAGCGCCGACATCTCCTATAATTCACCCCTCCACTTT
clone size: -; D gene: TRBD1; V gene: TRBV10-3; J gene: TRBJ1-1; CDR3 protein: CAISDQGARTEAFF; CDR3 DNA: TGTGCCATCAGTGACCAGGGGGCGCGTACTGAAGCTTTCTTT
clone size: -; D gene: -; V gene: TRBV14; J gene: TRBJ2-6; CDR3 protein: CASSQGGFRISGANVLTF; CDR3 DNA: TGTGCCAGCAGCCAAGGAGGATTTAGGATCTCTGGGGCCAACGTCCTGACTTTC
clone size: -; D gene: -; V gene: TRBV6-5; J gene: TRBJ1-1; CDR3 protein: CASSYSLNTEAFF; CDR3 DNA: TGTGCCAGCAGTTACTCTCTCAACACTGAAGCTTTCTTT
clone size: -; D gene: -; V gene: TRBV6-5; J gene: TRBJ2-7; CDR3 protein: CASSYSPDSTYEQYF; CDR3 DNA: TGTGCCAGCAGTTACTCTCCCGACAGCACCTACGAGCAGTACTTC
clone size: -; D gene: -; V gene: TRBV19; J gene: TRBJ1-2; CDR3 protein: CASSTRQGVASGYTF; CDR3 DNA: TGTGCCAGTAGTACACGACAAGGGGTTGCATCTGGCTACACCTTC
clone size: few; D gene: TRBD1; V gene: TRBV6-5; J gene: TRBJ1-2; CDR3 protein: CASSRSDRAGYTF; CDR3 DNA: TGTGCCAGCAGTCGCTCTGACAGGGCGGGCTACACCTTC
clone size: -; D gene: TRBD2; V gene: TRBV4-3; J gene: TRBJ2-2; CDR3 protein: CASSPGTSGVTGELFF; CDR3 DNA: TGCGCCAGCAGCCCGGGGACTAGCGGGGTCACCGGGGAGCTGTTTTTT
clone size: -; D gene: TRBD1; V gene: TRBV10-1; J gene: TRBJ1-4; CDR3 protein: CASQRDRVNLGEKLFF; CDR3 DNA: TGCGCCAGCCAAAGAGACAGGGTGAACTTAGGTGAAAAACTGTTTTTT
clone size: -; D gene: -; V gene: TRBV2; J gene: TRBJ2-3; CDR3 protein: CASYAQGDTQYF; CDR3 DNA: TGTGCCAGCTACGCCCAGGGAGATACGCAGTATTTT
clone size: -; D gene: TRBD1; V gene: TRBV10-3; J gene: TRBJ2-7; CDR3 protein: CATKTGTKKYF; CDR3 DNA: TGTGCCACCAAGACAGGGACGAAAAAGTACTTC